Listed below are T cell receptor beta chains from one sample, sequenced in a study of control samples from healthy donors and cancer patients. The table came from immunoSEQ multiplex PCR; TCRdb's copy has only in-frame clones and leaves some out. There are 120,000 or so clones in the sample; around 86% occur only once, and more than 6.5% lies in the top ten. What was sequenced was blood. The receptors come from a man aged 35 to 55 in good health. Both conserved end residues are part of each CDR3. Fields, in order: clone size, D gene, J gene, V gene, CDR3 protein, CDR3 DNA. A D gene is named only where the DNA matches it firmly. Only part of the rows carry a size: once, few, many, or a class if the clone is expanded.

abundance: NA; d_gene: NA; j_gene: TRBJ1-5; v_gene: TRBV30; CDR3aa: CAWSFGGGGQPQHF; CDR3nt: TGTGCCTGGAGTTTCGGGGGGGGAGGCCAGCCCCAGCATTTT
abundance: NA; d_gene: NA; j_gene: TRBJ2-2; v_gene: TRBV1; CDR3aa: CTSSQDFFLANTGELFF; CDR3nt: TGCACCAGCAGCCAAGATTTCTTCCTCGCGAACACCGGGGAGCTGTTTTTT
abundance: NA; d_gene: NA; j_gene: TRBJ2-7; v_gene: TRBV7-2; CDR3aa: CASSIDQRDEQYF; CDR3nt: TGTGCCAGCAGCATAGATCAGCGGGACGAGCAGTACTTC
abundance: NA; d_gene: TRBD1; j_gene: TRBJ1-6; v_gene: TRBV2; CDR3aa: CASSEFMGQAFFSSPLHF; CDR3nt: TGTGCCAGCAGTGAATTCATGGGACAGGCCTTCTTTAGCTCACCCCTCCACTTT
abundance: NA; d_gene: NA; j_gene: TRBJ1-6; v_gene: TRBV13; CDR3aa: CASSPRGEKGNSPLHF; CDR3nt: TGTGCCAGCAGCCCCAGGGGCGAGAAGGGTAATTCACCCCTCCACTTT
abundance: NA; d_gene: NA; j_gene: TRBJ1-5; v_gene: TRBV7-8; CDR3aa: CASSPSRIHGGGNQPQHF; CDR3nt: TGTGCCAGCAGCCCATCAAGAATCCATGGGGGGGGAAATCAGCCCCAGCATTTT
abundance: NA; d_gene: NA; j_gene: TRBJ2-5; v_gene: TRBV18; CDR3aa: CASSPRPSILETQYF; CDR3nt: TGTGCCAGCTCACCTCGGCCTAGTATTTTGGAGACCCAGTACTTC
abundance: NA; d_gene: NA; j_gene: TRBJ1-2; v_gene: TRBV6-2/TRBV6-3; CDR3aa: CASSYTRGPGYTF; CDR3nt: TGTGCCAGCAGTTACACCCGGGGGCCCGGCTACACCTTC
abundance: NA; d_gene: TRBD2; j_gene: TRBJ2-3; v_gene: TRBV29-1; CDR3aa: CSVEARWVAGITDTQYF; CDR3nt: TGCAGCGTTGAAGCTCGGTGGGTAGCGGGGATCACAGATACGCAGTATTTT
abundance: NA; d_gene: TRBD1; j_gene: TRBJ1-6; v_gene: TRBV19; CDR3aa: CASSLQGVRGSPLHF; CDR3nt: TGTGCCAGTAGCTTGCAGGGGGTTAGAGGATCACCCCTCCACTTT
abundance: NA; d_gene: TRBD1; j_gene: TRBJ1-1; v_gene: TRBV29-1; CDR3aa: CSVTGAQVGTEAFF; CDR3nt: TGCAGCGTCACAGGGGCCCAGGTCGGCACTGAAGCTTTCTTT
abundance: NA; d_gene: NA; j_gene: TRBJ1-2; v_gene: TRBV12-3/TRBV12-4; CDR3aa: CASSSQGTLGYTF; CDR3nt: TGTGCCAGCAGTTCACAGGGTACCCTTGGCTACACCTTC
abundance: NA; d_gene: NA; j_gene: TRBJ2-3; v_gene: TRBV25-1; CDR3aa: CASSERGHLVRTDTQYF; CDR3nt: TGTGCCAGCAGTGAACGAGGACACTTAGTCCGCACAGATACGCAGTATTTT
abundance: NA; d_gene: TRBD1; j_gene: TRBJ1-2; v_gene: TRBV19; CDR3aa: CASSMPGRGLSYGYTF; CDR3nt: TGTGCCAGTAGTATGCCCGGAAGGGGGCTGTCCTATGGCTACACCTTC
abundance: NA; d_gene: TRBD2; j_gene: TRBJ2-1; v_gene: TRBV3-1/TRBV3-2; CDR3aa: CASSNGLAGYNEQFF; CDR3nt: TGTGCCAGCAGCAATGGACTAGCGGGGTACAATGAGCAGTTCTTC
abundance: NA; d_gene: TRBD1; j_gene: TRBJ2-7; v_gene: TRBV6-5; CDR3aa: CASRLRDSIYEQYF; CDR3nt: TGTGCCAGCAGACTCCGGGACAGTATCTACGAGCAGTACTTC
abundance: NA; d_gene: NA; j_gene: TRBJ1-1; v_gene: TRBV18; CDR3aa: CASSTRGTNTEAFF; CDR3nt: TGTGCCAGCTCAACACGAGGGACGAACACTGAAGCTTTCTTT
abundance: NA; d_gene: NA; j_gene: TRBJ1-4; v_gene: TRBV19; CDR3aa: CASSNGEKLFF; CDR3nt: TGTGCCAGTAGTAACGGGGAAAAACTGTTTTTT
abundance: NA; d_gene: NA; j_gene: TRBJ2-2; v_gene: TRBV2; CDR3aa: CASTGAGELFF; CDR3nt: TGTGCCAGCACAGGGGCCGGGGAGCTGTTTTTT
abundance: NA; d_gene: TRBD1; j_gene: TRBJ1-5; v_gene: TRBV5-1; CDR3aa: CASRSGTGSNQPQHF; CDR3nt: TGCGCCAGCAGATCCGGGACAGGAAGCAATCAGCCCCAGCATTTT
abundance: NA; d_gene: TRBD2; j_gene: TRBJ2-1; v_gene: TRBV7-2; CDR3aa: CASSLHPTSALYNEQFF; CDR3nt: TGTGCCAGCAGCTTACACCCGACTAGCGCGCTCTACAATGAGCAGTTCTTC
abundance: NA; d_gene: NA; j_gene: TRBJ2-5; v_gene: TRBV11-3; CDR3aa: CASSLDLKGGETQYF; CDR3nt: TGTGCCAGCAGCTTAGATCTTAAGGGCGGCGAGACCCAGTACTTC
abundance: NA; d_gene: NA; j_gene: TRBJ2-3; v_gene: TRBV23-1; CDR3aa: CASSQSGGGNRTDTQYF; CDR3nt: TGCGCCAGCAGTCAATCGGGGGGGGGCAACCGCACAGATACGCAGTATTTT
abundance: NA; d_gene: NA; j_gene: TRBJ2-1; v_gene: TRBV5-1; CDR3aa: CASSYRQANNEQFF; CDR3nt: TGCGCCAGCAGTTACAGACAGGCGAACAATGAGCAGTTCTTC
abundance: NA; d_gene: TRBD2; j_gene: TRBJ2-1; v_gene: TRBV6-4; CDR3aa: CASSSGTSNYNEQFF; CDR3nt: TGTGCCAGCAGCTCCGGGACTAGCAATTACAATGAGCAGTTCTTC
abundance: few; d_gene: TRBD1; j_gene: TRBJ2-7; v_gene: TRBV18; CDR3aa: CASSPPRTGEYEQYF; CDR3nt: TGTGCCAGCTCACCACCTCGGACAGGGGAATACGAGCAGTACTTC
abundance: NA; d_gene: TRBD1; j_gene: TRBJ1-4; v_gene: TRBV2; CDR3aa: CASSEDRGSYEKLFF; CDR3nt: TGTGCCAGCAGTGAAGACAGGGGTTCTTATGAAAAACTGTTTTTT
abundance: NA; d_gene: TRBD2; j_gene: TRBJ2-3; v_gene: TRBV24-1; CDR3aa: CATSDFGLAGTDTQYF; CDR3nt: TGTGCCACCAGTGATTTCGGTCTAGCGGGAACAGATACGCAGTATTTT
abundance: NA; d_gene: NA; j_gene: TRBJ1-2; v_gene: TRBV25-1; CDR3aa: CASSDSRRTEPNYGYTF; CDR3nt: TGTGCCAGCAGTGACTCCCGGAGGACAGAACCTAACTATGGCTACACCTTC
abundance: NA; d_gene: NA; j_gene: TRBJ1-1; v_gene: TRBV4-1; CDR3aa: CASSDLRGTVAFF; CDR3nt: TGCGCCAGCAGCGACCTTAGGGGGACGGTGGCTTTCTTT
abundance: NA; d_gene: TRBD2; j_gene: TRBJ2-3; v_gene: TRBV6-4; CDR3aa: CASSEAGGTDTQYF; CDR3nt: TGTGCCAGCAGTGAAGCGGGGGGCACAGATACGCAGTATTTT
abundance: NA; d_gene: TRBD1; j_gene: TRBJ2-1; v_gene: TRBV18; CDR3aa: CASSPADRGNEQFF; CDR3nt: TGTGCCAGCTCACCGGCCGACAGGGGCAATGAGCAGTTCTTC
abundance: NA; d_gene: NA; j_gene: TRBJ2-7; v_gene: TRBV5-4; CDR3aa: CASSLGPQGYEQYF; CDR3nt: TGTGCCAGCAGCTTGGGACCCCAGGGCTACGAGCAGTACTTC
abundance: NA; d_gene: NA; j_gene: TRBJ1-5; v_gene: TRBV5-6; CDR3aa: CASSPGALRDQPQHF; CDR3nt: TGTGCCAGCAGTCCTGGCGCGCTACGGGATCAGCCCCAGCATTTT
abundance: NA; d_gene: TRBD1; j_gene: TRBJ1-2; v_gene: TRBV27; CDR3aa: CASTATGTGNYGYTF; CDR3nt: TGTGCCAGTACAGCTACCGGGACAGGGAACTATGGCTACACCTTC
abundance: NA; d_gene: NA; j_gene: TRBJ2-2; v_gene: TRBV27; CDR3aa: CASSLGLVNTGELFF; CDR3nt: TGTGCCAGCAGTTTAGGGCTCGTAAACACCGGGGAGCTGTTTTTT
abundance: NA; d_gene: NA; j_gene: TRBJ1-6; v_gene: TRBV9; CDR3aa: CASSGEWGGGSPLHF; CDR3nt: TGTGCCAGCAGCGGGGAGTGGGGGGGTGGCTCACCCCTCCACTTT
abundance: NA; d_gene: TRBD1; j_gene: TRBJ1-4; v_gene: TRBV5-4; CDR3aa: CASSSRGRDSGEKLFF; CDR3nt: TGTGCCAGCAGTTCCCGGGGCCGGGACAGTGGGGAAAAACTGTTTTTT
abundance: once; d_gene: TRBD1; j_gene: TRBJ1-1; v_gene: TRBV27; CDR3aa: CASSTWTGSTEAFF; CDR3nt: TGTGCCAGCAGTACCTGGACAGGGTCGACTGAAGCTTTCTTT